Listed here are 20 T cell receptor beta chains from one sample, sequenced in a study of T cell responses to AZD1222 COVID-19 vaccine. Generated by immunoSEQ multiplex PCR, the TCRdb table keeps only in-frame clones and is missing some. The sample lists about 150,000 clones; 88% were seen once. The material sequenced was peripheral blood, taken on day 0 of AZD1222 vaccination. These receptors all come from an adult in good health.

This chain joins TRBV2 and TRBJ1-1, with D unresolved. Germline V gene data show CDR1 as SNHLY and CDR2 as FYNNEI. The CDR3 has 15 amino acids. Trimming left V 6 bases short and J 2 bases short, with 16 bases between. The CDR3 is CASSFAGITNTEAFF. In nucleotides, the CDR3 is TGTGCCAGCAGCTTTGCAGGTATCACCAACACTGAAGCTTTCTTT.

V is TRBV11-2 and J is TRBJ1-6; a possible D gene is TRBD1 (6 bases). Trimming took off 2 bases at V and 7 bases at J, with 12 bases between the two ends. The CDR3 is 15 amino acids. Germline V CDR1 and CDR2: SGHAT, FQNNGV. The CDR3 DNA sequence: TGTGCCAGCAGCTTACCGGGGAGGGGGAATTCACCCCTCCACTTT. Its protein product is CASSLPGRGNSPLHF.

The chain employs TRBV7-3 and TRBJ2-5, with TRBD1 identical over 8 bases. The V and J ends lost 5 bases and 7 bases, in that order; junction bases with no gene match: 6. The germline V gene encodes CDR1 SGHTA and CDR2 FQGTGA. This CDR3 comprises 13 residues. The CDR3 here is CASSNDRGRTQYF. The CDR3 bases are TGTGCCAGCAGCAACGACAGGGGACGGACCCAGTACTTC.

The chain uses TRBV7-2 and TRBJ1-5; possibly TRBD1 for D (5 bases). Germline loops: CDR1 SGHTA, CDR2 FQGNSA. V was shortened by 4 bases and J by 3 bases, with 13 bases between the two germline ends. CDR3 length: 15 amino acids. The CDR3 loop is CASSSQGLFNQPQHF. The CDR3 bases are TGTGCCAGCAGCTCCCAGGGTTTGTTCAATCAGCCCCAGCATTTT.

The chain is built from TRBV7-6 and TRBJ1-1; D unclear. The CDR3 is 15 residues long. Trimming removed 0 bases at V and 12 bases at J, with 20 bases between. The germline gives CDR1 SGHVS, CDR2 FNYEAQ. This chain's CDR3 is CASSLAQRNFGRTFF. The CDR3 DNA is TGTGCCAGCAGCTTAGCGCAGAGGAATTTCGGGAGAACTTTCTTT. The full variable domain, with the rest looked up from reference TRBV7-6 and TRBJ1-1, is GAGVSQSPRYKVTKRGQDVALRCDPISGHVSLYWYRQALGQGPEFLTYFNYEAQQDKSGLPNDRFSAERPEGSISTLTIQRTEQRDSAMYRCASSLAQRNFGRTFFGQGTRLTVV.

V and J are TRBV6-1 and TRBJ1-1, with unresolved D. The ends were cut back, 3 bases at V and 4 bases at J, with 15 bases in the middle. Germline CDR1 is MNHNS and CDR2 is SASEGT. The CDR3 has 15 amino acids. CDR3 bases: TGTGCCAGCAGTGAGTTTCGTCAGGCGACCACTGAAGCTTTCTTT. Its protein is CASSEFRQATTEAFF.

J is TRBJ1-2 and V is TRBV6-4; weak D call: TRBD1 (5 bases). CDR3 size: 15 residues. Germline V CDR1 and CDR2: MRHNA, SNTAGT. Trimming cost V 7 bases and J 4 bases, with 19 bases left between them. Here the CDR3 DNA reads TGTGCCAGCATTACGGGACTGAGCCGTCTCTATGGCTACACCTTC. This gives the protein CASITGLSRLYGYTF.

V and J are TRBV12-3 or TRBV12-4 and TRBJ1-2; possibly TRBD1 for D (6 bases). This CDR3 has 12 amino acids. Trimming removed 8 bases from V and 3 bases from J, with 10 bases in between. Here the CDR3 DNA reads TGTGCCAGCTCCCGACAGGACTATGGCTACACCTTC. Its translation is CASSRQDYGYTF.

The CDR3 nucleotides read TGTGCCAGCAGCCAAGGTGGGGTACACGGCTACACCTTC. This codes for CASSQGGVHGYTF. The chain combines TRBV3-1 (or the pseudogene TRBV3-2) with TRBJ1-2, with no clear D. The CDR3 has 13 amino acids. Trimming removed 1 base at V and 8 bases at J, with 11 bases between. Germline CDR1 reads LGHDT; CDR2 reads YNNKEL (reference sequence).

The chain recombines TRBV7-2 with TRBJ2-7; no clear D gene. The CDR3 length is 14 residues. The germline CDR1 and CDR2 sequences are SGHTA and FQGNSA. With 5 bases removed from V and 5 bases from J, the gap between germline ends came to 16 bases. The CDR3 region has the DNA TGTGCCAGCAGCCTCCCACGTGGGCGCCACGAGCAGTACTTC. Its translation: CASSLPRGRHEQYF.

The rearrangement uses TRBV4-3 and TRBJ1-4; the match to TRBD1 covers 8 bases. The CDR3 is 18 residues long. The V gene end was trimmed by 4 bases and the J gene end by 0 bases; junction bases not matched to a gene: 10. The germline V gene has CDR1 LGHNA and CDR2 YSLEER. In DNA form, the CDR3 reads TGCGCCAGCAGCCCAAGGAGAACAGGGGGTCCAACTAATGAAAAACTGTTTTTT. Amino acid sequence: CASSPRRTGGPTNEKLFF.

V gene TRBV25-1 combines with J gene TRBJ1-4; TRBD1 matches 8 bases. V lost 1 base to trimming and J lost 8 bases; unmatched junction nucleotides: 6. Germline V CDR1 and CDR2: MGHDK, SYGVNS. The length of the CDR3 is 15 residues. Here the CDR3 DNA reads TGTGCCAGCAGTGAATGGACAGGGAAGGGGGAAAAACTGTTTTTT. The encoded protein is CASSEWTGKGEKLFF.

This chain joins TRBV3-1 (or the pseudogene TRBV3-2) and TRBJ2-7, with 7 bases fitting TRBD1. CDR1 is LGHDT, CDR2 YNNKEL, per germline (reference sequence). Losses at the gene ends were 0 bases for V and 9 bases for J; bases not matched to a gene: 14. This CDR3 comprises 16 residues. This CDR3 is CASSQDFGTASRGQYF. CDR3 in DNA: TGTGCCAGCAGCCAAGATTTCGGGACAGCGTCTCGCGGGCAGTACTTC.

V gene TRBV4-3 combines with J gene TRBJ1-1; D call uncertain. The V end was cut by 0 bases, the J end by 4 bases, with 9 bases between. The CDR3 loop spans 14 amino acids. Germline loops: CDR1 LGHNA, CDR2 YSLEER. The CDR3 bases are TGCGCCAGCAGCCAAGATCGGTGGGGCACTGAAGCTTTCTTT. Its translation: CASSQDRWGTEAFF.

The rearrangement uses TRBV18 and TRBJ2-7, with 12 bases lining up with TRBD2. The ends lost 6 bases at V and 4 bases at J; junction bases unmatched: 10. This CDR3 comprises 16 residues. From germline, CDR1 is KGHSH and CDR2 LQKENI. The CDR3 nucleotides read TGTGCCAGCTCTAAAGGCGGGACTAGCGGGCTATACGAGCAGTACTTC. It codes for CASSKGGTSGLYEQYF.

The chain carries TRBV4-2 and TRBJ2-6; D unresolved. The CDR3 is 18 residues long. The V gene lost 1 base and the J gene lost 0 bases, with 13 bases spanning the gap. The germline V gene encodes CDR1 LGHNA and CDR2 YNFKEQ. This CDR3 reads CASSQVFPRSSGANVLTF. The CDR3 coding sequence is TGTGCCAGCAGCCAAGTTTTTCCTCGGAGCTCTGGGGCCAACGTCCTGACTTTC.

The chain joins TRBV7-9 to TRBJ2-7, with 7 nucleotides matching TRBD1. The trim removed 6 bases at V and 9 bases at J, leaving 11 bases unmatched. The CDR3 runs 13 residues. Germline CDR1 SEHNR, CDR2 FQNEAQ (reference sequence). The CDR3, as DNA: TGTGCCAGCAGACTAGGGACAGCTACTTGGCAGTACTTC. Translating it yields CASRLGTATWQYF.

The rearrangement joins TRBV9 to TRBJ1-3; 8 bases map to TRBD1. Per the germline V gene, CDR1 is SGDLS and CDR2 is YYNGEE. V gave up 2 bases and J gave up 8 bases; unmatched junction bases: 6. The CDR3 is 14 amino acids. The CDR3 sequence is CASSVRTGRDTIYF. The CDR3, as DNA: TGTGCCAGCAGCGTGAGGACAGGGAGGGACACCATATATTTT.

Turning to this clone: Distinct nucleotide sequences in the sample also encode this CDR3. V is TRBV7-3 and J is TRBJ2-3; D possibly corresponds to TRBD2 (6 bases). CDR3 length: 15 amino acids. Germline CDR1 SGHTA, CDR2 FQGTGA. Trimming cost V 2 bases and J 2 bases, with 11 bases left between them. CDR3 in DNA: TGTGCCAGCAGCTTAGCCGGACTATCCACAGATACGCAGTATTTT. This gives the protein CASSLAGLSTDTQYF.

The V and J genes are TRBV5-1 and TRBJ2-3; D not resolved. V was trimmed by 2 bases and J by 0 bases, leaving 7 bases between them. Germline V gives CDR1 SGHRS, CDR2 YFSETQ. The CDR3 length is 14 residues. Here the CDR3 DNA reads TGCGCCAGCAGCTTAGGAGACAGCACAGATACGCAGTATTTT. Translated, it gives CASSLGDSTDTQYF.